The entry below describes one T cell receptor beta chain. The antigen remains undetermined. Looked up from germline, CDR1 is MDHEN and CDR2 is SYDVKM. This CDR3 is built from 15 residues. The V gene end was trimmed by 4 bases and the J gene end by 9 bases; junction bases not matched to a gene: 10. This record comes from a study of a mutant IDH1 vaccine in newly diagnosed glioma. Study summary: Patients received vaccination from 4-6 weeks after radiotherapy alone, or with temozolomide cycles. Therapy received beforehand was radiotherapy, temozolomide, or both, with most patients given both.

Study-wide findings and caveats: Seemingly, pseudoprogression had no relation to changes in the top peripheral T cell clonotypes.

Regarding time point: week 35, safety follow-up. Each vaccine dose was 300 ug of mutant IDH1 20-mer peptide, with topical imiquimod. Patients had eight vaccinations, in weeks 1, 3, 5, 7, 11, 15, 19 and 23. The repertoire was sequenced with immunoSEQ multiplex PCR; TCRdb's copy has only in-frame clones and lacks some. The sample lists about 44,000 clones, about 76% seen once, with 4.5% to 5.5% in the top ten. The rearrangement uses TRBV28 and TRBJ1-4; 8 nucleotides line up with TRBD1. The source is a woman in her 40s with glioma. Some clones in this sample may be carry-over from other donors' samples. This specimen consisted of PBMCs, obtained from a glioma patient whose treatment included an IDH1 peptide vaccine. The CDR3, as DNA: TGTGCCAGCAGTTGGTTCCGGACAGGGCTTCAAAAACTGTTTTTT. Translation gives CASSWFRTGLQKLFF. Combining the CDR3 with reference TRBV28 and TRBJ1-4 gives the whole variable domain DVKVTQSSRYLVKRTGEKVFLECVQDMDHENMFWYRQDPGLGLRLIYFSYDVKMKEKGDIPEGYSVSREKKERFSLILESASTNQTSMYLCASSWFRTGLQKLFFGSGTQLSVL.